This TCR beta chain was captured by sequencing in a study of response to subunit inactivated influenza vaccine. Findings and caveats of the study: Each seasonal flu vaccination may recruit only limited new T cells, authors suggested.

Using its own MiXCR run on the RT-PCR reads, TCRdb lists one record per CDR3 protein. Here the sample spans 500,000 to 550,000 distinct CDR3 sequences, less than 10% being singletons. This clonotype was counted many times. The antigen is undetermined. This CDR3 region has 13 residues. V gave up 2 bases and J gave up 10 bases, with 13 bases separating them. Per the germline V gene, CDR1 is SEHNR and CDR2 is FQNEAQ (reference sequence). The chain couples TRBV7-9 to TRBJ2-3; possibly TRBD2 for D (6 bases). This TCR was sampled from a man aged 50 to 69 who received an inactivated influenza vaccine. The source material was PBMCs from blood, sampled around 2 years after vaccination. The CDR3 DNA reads TGTGCCAGCAGCTTACCCAGGGAGGTTGCGCAGTATTTT. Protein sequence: CASSLPREVAQYF.